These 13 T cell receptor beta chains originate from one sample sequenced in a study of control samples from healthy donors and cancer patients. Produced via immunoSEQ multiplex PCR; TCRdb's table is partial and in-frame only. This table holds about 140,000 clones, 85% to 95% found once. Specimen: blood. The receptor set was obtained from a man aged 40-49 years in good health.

The CDR3 DNA follows: TGTGCCAGCAGAGGGTTTATGAACACTGAAGCTTTCTTT. Translated, it gives CASRGFMNTEAFF. The chain is built from TRBV25-1 and TRBJ1-1; D is undetermined. The V gene's germline CDR1 is MGHDK and CDR2 SYGVNS. V lost 6 bases and J lost 0, with 8 bases in between. The CDR3 sequence is 13 residues long.

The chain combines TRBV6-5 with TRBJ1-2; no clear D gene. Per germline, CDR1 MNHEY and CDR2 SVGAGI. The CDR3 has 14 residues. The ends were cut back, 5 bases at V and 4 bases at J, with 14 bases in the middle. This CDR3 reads CASSPLLDVYGYTF. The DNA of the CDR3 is TGTGCCAGCAGTCCCCTTCTGGATGTCTATGGCTACACCTTC.

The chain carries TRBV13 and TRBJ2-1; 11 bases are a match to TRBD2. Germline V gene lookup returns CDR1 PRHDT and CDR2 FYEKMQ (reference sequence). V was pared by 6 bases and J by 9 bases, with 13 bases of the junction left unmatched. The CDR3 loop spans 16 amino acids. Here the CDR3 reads CASRPRASGRMGEQFF. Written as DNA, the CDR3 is TGTGCCAGCAGGCCCCGGGCTAGCGGGAGGATGGGTGAGCAGTTCTTC.

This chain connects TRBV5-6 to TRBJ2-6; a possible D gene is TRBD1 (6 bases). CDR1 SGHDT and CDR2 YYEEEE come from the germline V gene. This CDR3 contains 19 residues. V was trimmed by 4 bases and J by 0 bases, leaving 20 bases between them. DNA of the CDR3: TGTGCCAGCAGCGATCCCGGACAGCCAGGTCCCTCTGGGGCCAACGTCCTGACTTTC. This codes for CASSDPGQPGPSGANVLTF.

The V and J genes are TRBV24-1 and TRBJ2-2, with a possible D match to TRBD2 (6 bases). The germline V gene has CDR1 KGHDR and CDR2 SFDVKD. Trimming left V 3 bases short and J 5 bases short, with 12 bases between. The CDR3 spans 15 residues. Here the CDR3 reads CATSDRETATGELFF. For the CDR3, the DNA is TGTGCCACCAGTGATCGGGAGACAGCTACCGGGGAGCTGTTTTTT.

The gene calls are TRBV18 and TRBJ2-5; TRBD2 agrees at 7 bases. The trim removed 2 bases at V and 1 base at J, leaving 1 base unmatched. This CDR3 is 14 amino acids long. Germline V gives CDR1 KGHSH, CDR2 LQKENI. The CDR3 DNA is TGTGCCAGCTCACCATGGGGGGGCCAAGAGACCCAGTACTTC. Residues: CASSPWGGQETQYF.

The CDR3 region has the DNA TGTGCCAGCAGCTTGAACTATGGCTACACCTTC. Translated, it gives CASSLNYGYTF. The gene calls are TRBV5-6 and TRBJ1-2; no clear D gene. The CDR3 extends over 11 amino acids. Trimming removed 1 base from V and 2 bases from J, with 0 bases in between. Germline loops: CDR1 SGHDT, CDR2 YYEEEE.

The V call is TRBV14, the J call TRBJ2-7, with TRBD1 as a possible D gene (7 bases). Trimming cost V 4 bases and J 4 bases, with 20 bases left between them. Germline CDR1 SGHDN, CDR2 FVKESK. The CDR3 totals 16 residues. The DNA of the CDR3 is TGTGCCAGCAGCCCGACCGGGACAGCGGGCAGGTACGAGCAGTACTTC. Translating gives CASSPTGTAGRYEQYF.

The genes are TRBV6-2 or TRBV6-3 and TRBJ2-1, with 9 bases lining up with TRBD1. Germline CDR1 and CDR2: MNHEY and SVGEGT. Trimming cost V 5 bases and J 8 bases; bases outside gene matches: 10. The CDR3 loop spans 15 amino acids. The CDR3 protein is CASSIRDRVSYEQFF. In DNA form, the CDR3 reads TGTGCCAGCAGTATACGGGACAGGGTGTCGTATGAGCAGTTCTTC.

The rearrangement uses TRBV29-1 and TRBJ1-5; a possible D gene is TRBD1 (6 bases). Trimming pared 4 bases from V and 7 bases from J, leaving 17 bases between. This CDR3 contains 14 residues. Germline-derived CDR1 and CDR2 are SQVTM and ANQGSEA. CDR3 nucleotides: TGCAGCGTTGGTGTCTTCGGGGGGCAACAGCCCCAGCATTTT. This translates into CSVGVFGGQQPQHF.

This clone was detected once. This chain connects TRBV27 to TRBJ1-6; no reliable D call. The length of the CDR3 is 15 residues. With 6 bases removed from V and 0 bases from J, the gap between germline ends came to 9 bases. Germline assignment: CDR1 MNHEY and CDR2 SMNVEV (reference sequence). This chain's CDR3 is CASRGGSSYNSPLHF. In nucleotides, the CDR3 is TGTGCCAGCAGGGGCGGGAGCTCCTATAATTCACCCCTCCACTTT.

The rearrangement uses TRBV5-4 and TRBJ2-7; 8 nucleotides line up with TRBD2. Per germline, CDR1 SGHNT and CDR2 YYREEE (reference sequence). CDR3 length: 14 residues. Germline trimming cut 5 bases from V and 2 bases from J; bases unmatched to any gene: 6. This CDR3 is CASRLTGGAYEQYF. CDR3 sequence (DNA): TGTGCCAGCAGACTGACGGGGGGGGCCTACGAGCAGTACTTC. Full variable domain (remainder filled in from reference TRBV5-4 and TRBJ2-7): ETGVTQSPTHLIKTRGQQVTLRCSSQSGHNTVSWYQQALGQGPQFIFQYYREEENGRGNFPPRFSGLQFPNYSSELNVNALELDDSALYLCASRLTGGAYEQYFGPGTRLTVT.

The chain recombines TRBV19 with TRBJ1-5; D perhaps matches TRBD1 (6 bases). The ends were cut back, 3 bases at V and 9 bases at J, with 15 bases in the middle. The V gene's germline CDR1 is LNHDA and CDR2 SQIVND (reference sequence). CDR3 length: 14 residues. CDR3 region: CASSISAGDRPQHF. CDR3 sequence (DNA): TGTGCCAGTAGTATTTCGGCAGGGGATAGGCCCCAGCATTTT. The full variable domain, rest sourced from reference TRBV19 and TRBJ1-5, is DGGITQSPKYLFRKEGQNVTLSCEQNLNHDAMYWYRQDPGQGLRLIYYSQIVNDFQKGDIAEGYSVSREKKESFPLTVTSAQKNPTAFYLCASSISAGDRPQHFGDGTRLSIL.